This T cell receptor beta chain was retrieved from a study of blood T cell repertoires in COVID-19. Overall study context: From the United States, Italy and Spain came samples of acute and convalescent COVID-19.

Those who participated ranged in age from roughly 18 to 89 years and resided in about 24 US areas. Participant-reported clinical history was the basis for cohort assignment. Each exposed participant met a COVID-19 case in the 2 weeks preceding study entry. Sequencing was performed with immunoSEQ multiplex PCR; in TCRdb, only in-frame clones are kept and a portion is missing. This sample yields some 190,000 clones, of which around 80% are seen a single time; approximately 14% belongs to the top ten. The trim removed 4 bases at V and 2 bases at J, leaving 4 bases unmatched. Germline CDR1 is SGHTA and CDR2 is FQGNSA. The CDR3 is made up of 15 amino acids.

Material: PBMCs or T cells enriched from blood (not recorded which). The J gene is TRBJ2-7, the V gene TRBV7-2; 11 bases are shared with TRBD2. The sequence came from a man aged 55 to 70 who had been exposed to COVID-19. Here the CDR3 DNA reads TGTGCCAGCAGCTACGTGACTAGCGGGGCCTACGAGCAGTACTTC. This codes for CASSYVTSGAYEQYF.